Listed here are 2 T cell receptor beta chains from one sample, sequenced in a study of T cell clones after liver transplantation. TCRdb's table, derived via immunoSEQ multiplex PCR, lists solely in-frame clones and lacks some. This table has some 80,000 clones, about 85% appearing once. This specimen was CD4+ T cells from blood, taken roughly 50 months after liver transplant. The source is a human patient who received a liver transplant. The graft donor may have contributed some T cells.

The rearrangement links TRBV4-1 to TRBJ2-1; TRBD1 agrees at 10 bases. The junction had 5 bases not matched to a gene; V was cut back by 4 bases and J by 2 bases. This CDR3 has 16 amino acids. The V gene's germline CDR1 is MGHRA and CDR2 YSYEKL. The CDR3 coding sequence is TGCGCCAGCAGCCCGGGACAGGGGTACACCTACAATGAGCAGTTCTTC. It codes for CASSPGQGYTYNEQFF.

The chain couples TRBV14 to TRBJ2-7, with D possibly matching TRBD1 (6 bases). Germline CDR1 and CDR2: SGHDN and FVKESK. Deletions cut 4 bases from V and 2 bases from J, with 15 bases between. The CDR3 length is 15 residues. The CDR3 DNA follows: TGTGCCAGCAGCCCGATGCGACAGGCCACCTACGAGCAGTACTTC. Translation gives CASSPMRQATYEQYF. The full variable domain, completed using reference TRBV14 and TRBJ2-7, is EAGVTQFPSHSVIEKGQTVTLRCDPISGHDNLYWYRRVMGKEIKFLLHFVKESKQDESGMPNNRFLAERTGGTYSTLKVQPAELEDSGVYFCASSPMRQATYEQYFGPGTRLTVT.